Each of the 19 T cell receptor beta chains below was sequenced from the same sample in a study of T cell responses to AZD1222 COVID-19 vaccine. Sequenced by immunoSEQ multiplex PCR; TCRdb stores in-frame clones only, minus some. The data hold about 130,000 clones, with roughly 90% observed a single time. Sample: peripheral blood, taken 28 days after the second AZD1222 dose. Receptors were obtained from an adult who received the AZD1222 COVID-19 vaccine.

The V call is TRBV5-1, the J call TRBJ1-1; the D gene is possibly TRBD1 (5 bases). Trimming shortened V by 4 bases and J by 1 base, and 14 bases separated the two germline ends. Looked up from germline, CDR1 is SGHRS and CDR2 is YFSETQ. The CDR3 sequence is 15 residues long. CDR3 nucleotide sequence: TGCGCCAGCAGCCCCACGGGGCAGGGGAACACTGAAGCTTTCTTT. Protein: CASSPTGQGNTEAFF.

The chain has TRBV5-4 and TRBJ2-3; D possibly corresponds to TRBD2 (5 bases). CDR1 is SGHNT, CDR2 YYREEE, per germline (reference sequence). V was trimmed by 1 base and J by 6 bases, leaving 15 bases between them. This CDR3 has 15 residues. The CDR3: CASSLSTSSYDTQYF. Here the CDR3 DNA reads TGTGCCAGCAGCTTGAGTACGTCTAGCTATGATACGCAGTATTTT.

This clone has just a few counts. This chain uses TRBV11-3 with TRBJ1-5; D ambiguous. V lost 1 base and J lost 0, with 1 base in between. The CDR3 totals 13 residues. Germline loops: CDR1 SGHNT, CDR2 YENEEA. CDR3 coding DNA: TGTGCCAGCAGCTTAGGTAGCAATCAGCCCCAGCATTTT. Encoded protein: CASSLGSNQPQHF.

V usage is TRBV6-2 or TRBV6-3 and J usage is TRBJ2-7; 7 bases agree with TRBD1. J lost 0 bases, V lost 4 bases, and 12 bases had no gene match. Germline V gives CDR1 MNHEY, CDR2 SVGEGT. The CDR3 is 17 amino acids. The CDR3 is CASSSTSTGRSSYEQYF. The DNA for the CDR3 is TGTGCCAGCAGTTCCACCTCGACAGGGCGAAGCTCCTACGAGCAGTACTTC.

This clone was detected once. This chain joins TRBV28 and TRBJ1-5; the D is unclear. The CDR3 is 15 amino acids. Between the trimmed V and J ends, which lost 8 bases and 4 bases, there was a span of 18 bases. Germline V gives CDR1 MDHEN, CDR2 SYDVKM. This CDR3 is CASPTCRVPNQPQHF. As DNA, the CDR3 is TGTGCCAGCCCCACTTGTCGGGTCCCAAATCAGCCCCAGCATTTT. The variable domain in full, with the rest retrieved from reference TRBV28 and TRBJ1-5, is DVKVTQSSRYLVKRTGEKVFLECVQDMDHENMFWYRQDPGLGLRLIYFSYDVKMKEKGDIPEGYSVSREKKERFSLILESASTNQTSMYLCASPTCRVPNQPQHFGDGTRLSIL.

CDR3 sequence reads: CASSLKSEGAETQYF. The DNA for the CDR3 is TGTGCCAGCAGCTTGAAGTCTGAGGGCGCAGAGACCCAGTACTTC. V is TRBV5-4 and J is TRBJ2-5; D might be TRBD2 (5 bases). Germline lookup yields CDR1 SGHNT and CDR2 YYREEE (reference sequence). The CDR3 contains 15 residues. V was pared by 1 base and J by 4 bases, with 14 bases between.

The rearrangement joins TRBV5-1 to TRBJ1-3; D is perhaps TRBD1 (6 bases). The length of the CDR3 is 17 residues. CDR1 and CDR2 (germline): SGHRS, YFSETQ. V dropped 1 base and J dropped 2 bases, with 16 bases sitting between them. This CDR3 is CASSLWRTGLAGNTIYF. The CDR3 DNA sequence: TGCGCCAGCAGCTTGTGGAGAACAGGGTTAGCTGGAAACACCATATATTTT.

The V gene is TRBV27, the J gene TRBJ1-2; weak D call: TRBD1 (5 bases). Trimming stripped 3 bases from V and 2 bases from J, with 13 bases between. The V gene's germline CDR1 is MNHEY and CDR2 SMNVEV (reference sequence). The CDR3 covers 15 residues. The CDR3 DNA reads as TGTGCCAGCAGTTTCGTTCGGGGCCCAAACTATGGCTACACCTTC. Translating gives CASSFVRGPNYGYTF.

The chain links TRBV19 to TRBJ1-2, with D hard to call. From germline, CDR1 is LNHDA and CDR2 SQIVND (reference sequence). This CDR3 spans 13 amino acids. Trimming left V 3 bases short and J 8 bases short, with 13 bases between. For the CDR3, the DNA is TGTGCCAGTAGTATTACATGGGAGGAAGGCTACACCTTC. Translating gives CASSITWEEGYTF. The whole variable domain, remainder taken from reference TRBV19 and TRBJ1-2, is DGGITQSPKYLFRKEGQNVTLSCEQNLNHDAMYWYRQDPGQGLRLIYYSQIVNDFQKGDIAEGYSVSREKKESFPLTVTSAQKNPTAFYLCASSITWEEGYTFGSGTRLTVV.

The chain combines TRBV25-1 with TRBJ1-4; 8 bases are a match to TRBD1. The J segment lost 8 bases and the V segment lost 1 base, leaving 6 bases of the junction unmatched. The CDR3 covers 15 residues. Germline-derived CDR1 and CDR2 are MGHDK and SYGVNS. The DNA for the CDR3 is TGTGCCAGCAGTGAATCGACAGGGGTGGGAGAAAAACTGTTTTTT. This sequence encodes CASSESTGVGEKLFF.

The genes are TRBV10-3 and TRBJ2-1; D unresolved. V was clipped by 0 bases and J by 8 bases, with 2 bases between them. The germline gives CDR1 ENHRY, CDR2 SYGVKD. The CDR3 is 11 amino acids. The CDR3 is CAISESYEQFF. As DNA, the CDR3 is TGTGCCATCAGTGAGTCGTATGAGCAGTTCTTC.

The chain links TRBV7-6 to TRBJ1-1; D gene uncertain. CDR1 SGHVS and CDR2 FNYEAQ come from the germline V gene. This CDR3 region has 13 residues. The germline V and J ends were trimmed by 5 bases and 2 bases, with 9 bases remaining between them. This chain's CDR3 is CASSVGPNTEAFF. CDR3 bases: TGTGCCAGCAGCGTAGGGCCCAACACTGAAGCTTTCTTT. The full variable domain, completed using reference TRBV7-6 and TRBJ1-1, is GAGVSQSPRYKVTKRGQDVALRCDPISGHVSLYWYRQALGQGPEFLTYFNYEAQQDKSGLPNDRFSAERPEGSISTLTIQRTEQRDSAMYRCASSVGPNTEAFFGQGTRLTVV.

The V gene is TRBV11-3, the J gene TRBJ1-3; D call uncertain. Germline values: CDR1 SGHNT, CDR2 YENEEA. This CDR3 comprises 14 residues. V gave up 5 bases and J gave up 2 bases, with 10 bases separating them. In nucleotides, the CDR3 is TGTGCCAGCAGCCCAGTGGCAACTGGAAACACCATATATTTT. It specifies CASSPVATGNTIYF.

DNA of the CDR3: TGTGCCAGCAGTACTAGCGGGCTATATCTGTACTTC. This translates into CASSTSGLYLYF. The J gene is TRBJ2-7, the V gene TRBV27; 9 bases fit TRBD2. V was clipped by 5 bases and J by 12 bases; unmatched bases: 8. The CDR3 totals 12 residues. Germline V gene lookup returns CDR1 MNHEY and CDR2 SMNVEV (reference sequence).

The J gene is TRBJ1-4, the V gene TRBV11-3; 9 bases are a match to TRBD1. This CDR3 is built from 13 residues. J was trimmed by 13 bases and V by 5 bases; bases with no gene match: 8. Germline assignment: CDR1 SGHNT and CDR2 YENEEA. This CDR3 is CASSGTGTAGLFF. The DNA of the CDR3 is TGTGCCAGCAGCGGGACAGGGACAGCAGGACTGTTTTTT. Based on the CDR3 plus reference TRBV11-3 and TRBJ1-4, the full variable domain is EAGVVQSPRYKIIEKKQPVAFWCNPISGHNTLYWYLQNLGQGPELLIRYENEEAVDDSQLPKDRFSAERLKGVDSTLKIQPAELGDSAVYLCASSGTGTAGLFFGSGTQLSVL.

V is TRBV7-9 and J is TRBJ1-2, with D possibly TRBD1 on 6 matching bases. CDR3 size: 14 residues. The V gene lost 5 bases and the J gene lost 4 bases, with 14 bases spanning the gap. Germline V gene sequence: CDR1 SEHNR, CDR2 FQNEAQ (reference sequence). CDR3 protein: CASSSSGTFYGYTF. The CDR3 DNA reads as TGTGCCAGCAGCAGCTCCGGGACATTCTATGGCTACACCTTC.

This sequence joins TRBV24-1 and TRBJ2-2; D is perhaps TRBD1 (6 bases). Trimming removed 3 bases from V and 2 bases from J, with 9 bases in between. There are 15 residues in the CDR3. The germline V gene encodes CDR1 KGHDR and CDR2 SFDVKD. Written as DNA, the CDR3 is TGTGCCACCAGTGATAGGGGACATAACACCGGGGAGCTGTTTTTT. Protein: CATSDRGHNTGELFF.

The sample holds one count of this clone. The J gene is TRBJ2-7, the V gene TRBV5-1, with TRBD2 matching over 12 bases. Trimming cost V 0 bases and J 2 bases; bases outside gene matches: 3. From germline, CDR1 is SGHRS and CDR2 YFSETQ. The length of the CDR3 is 16 residues. For the CDR3, the DNA is TGCGCCAGCAGCTTGGGACTAGCGGGGGTACCCTACGAGCAGTACTTC. Residues: CASSLGLAGVPYEQYF.

The CDR3 reads CASSFRRDTQYF. The DNA for the CDR3 is TGTGCCAGCAGTTTCCGGCGAGATACGCAGTATTTT. The chain carries TRBV28 and TRBJ2-3; D unresolved. V shed 3 bases and J shed 5 bases, with 6 bases lying between them. The CDR3 runs to 12 residues. The germline V gene has CDR1 MDHEN and CDR2 SYDVKM.